Shown below are 9 T cell receptor beta chains from a single sample sequenced in a study of blood T cell repertoires in COVID-19. Data came from immunoSEQ multiplex PCR; TCRdb stores just in-frame clones and leaves some out. The sample holds 250,000 to 300,000 clones, about 80% seen once. Sequencing used PBMCs or T cells enriched from blood (not recorded which). These receptors all come from a man aged 50-59 years who had recovered from COVID-19.

The V call is TRBV24-1, the J call TRBJ1-5; D perhaps matches TRBD1 (6 bases). The CDR3 loop spans 16 amino acids. The V and J ends lost 2 bases and 0 bases respectively, with 10 bases between them. CDR1 is KGHDR, CDR2 SFDVKD, per germline. Here the CDR3 DNA reads TGTGCCACCAGTGATTCGACAGGTAGTAGCAATCAGCCCCAGCATTTT. Its protein is CATSDSTGSSNQPQHF.

The CDR3 sequence: CASSPRRDRSTDTQYF. In nucleotides, the CDR3 is TGTGCCAGCTCACCACGGCGAGACAGAAGCACAGATACGCAGTATTTT. The rearrangement joins TRBV18 to TRBJ2-3; D is perhaps TRBD1 (5 bases). The CDR3 is 16 residues long. Trimming shortened V by 1 base and J by 0 bases, and 11 bases separated the two germline ends. Germline CDR1 reads KGHSH; CDR2 reads LQKENI.

This clone was detected only once. The chain has TRBV12-2 and TRBJ2-7; no DNA check was done on the table's D call, TRBD1. TRBV12-2 is designated a pseudogene. The CDR3 contains 14 residues. The CDR3 coding sequence is TGTGCAAGTCCCTCAGGTAGGGGGAACTACGAGCAGTACTTC. This gives the protein CASPSGRGNYEQYF.

The rearrangement joins TRBV25-1 to TRBJ1-3; 7 nucleotides agree with TRBD1. V gave up 3 bases and J gave up 4 bases; unmatched junction bases: 3. The CDR3 extends over 14 amino acids. The germline CDR1 and CDR2 sequences are MGHDK and SYGVNS. The chain's CDR3 is CASSDRGLGNTIYF. As DNA, the CDR3 is TGTGCCAGCAGTGACAGGGGGTTGGGAAACACCATATATTTT.

V usage is TRBV7-8 and J usage is TRBJ1-2; TRBD1 aligns across 9 bases. This CDR3 has 16 residues. Germline V gene data show CDR1 as SGHVS and CDR2 as FQNEAQ. Trimming at V came to 4 bases and at J to 4 bases, leaving 10 bases not matched to a gene. CDR3 sequence reads: CASSSTRTGAVYGYTF. In DNA form, the CDR3 reads TGTGCCAGCAGCTCCACACGGACAGGGGCAGTCTATGGCTACACCTTC.

The chain uses TRBV7-9 and TRBJ2-7, with TRBD1 as a possible D gene (5 bases). The CDR3 totals 12 residues. The germline CDR1 and CDR2 sequences are SEHNR and FQNEAQ (reference sequence). V lost 4 bases and J 3 bases, leaving 7 bases between the germline ends. Here the CDR3 DNA reads TGTGCCAGCAGCTGGACAATCTACGAGCAGTACTTC. Translated, it gives CASSWTIYEQYF.

The chain combines TRBV7-9 with TRBJ2-7; 7 bases fit TRBD2. The CDR3 spans 12 residues. V shed 8 bases, J shed 2 bases, and the junction held 3 bases outside the gene matches. Germline CDR1 reads SEHNR; CDR2 reads FQNEAQ (reference sequence). Written as DNA, the CDR3 is TGTGCCAGCGCCCTAGCGGCCTACGAGCAGTACTTC. Translation gives CASALAAYEQYF.

The J gene is TRBJ2-7, the V gene TRBV7-3; no reliable D call. The CDR3 length is 13 residues. Germline values: CDR1 SGHTA, CDR2 FQGTGA. The germline V and J ends were trimmed by 5 bases and 4 bases, with 12 bases remaining between them. The CDR3 region has the DNA TGTGCCAGCAGCCTGGGTTTCGGGTACGAGCAGTACTTC. As protein: CASSLGFGYEQYF.

The CDR3 bases are TGTGCCAGCAGCTCCGCAGGGGGCGAGTTGGGCGGCTACACCTTC. Translating it yields CASSSAGGELGGYTF. V usage is TRBV7-6 and J usage is TRBJ1-2; the match to TRBD1 covers 8 bases. CDR1 is SGHVS, CDR2 FNYEAQ, per germline. CDR3 length: 15 residues. V shed 4 bases, J shed 8 bases, and the junction held 12 bases outside the gene matches.